This paragraph reports one T cell receptor beta chain. The antigen remains unidentified. Assay: immunoSEQ multiplex PCR; the TCRdb copy retains only in-frame clones and omits some. This sample has roughly 48,000 clones; 90% to 95% occur once, and the top ten carry over 2%. Time point: week 11, during vaccination. Each dose of the vaccine consisted of 300 ug of mutant IDH1 20-mer peptide, with topical imiquimod. These data belong to a study of a mutant IDH1 vaccine in newly diagnosed glioma. Study-level information: Vaccines were first given 4-6 weeks after radiotherapy alone, or with temozolomide cycles. Of treated patients, approximately 60% were men and 37.5% women, averaging about 37 years.

The CDR3 spans 14 residues. V was shortened by 3 bases and J by 2 bases, with 8 bases between the two germline ends. Germline loops: CDR1 WNHNN, CDR2 SYGVQD (reference sequence). Study-level findings and limits: Variations in leading peripheral T cell clonotypes appeared to have no connection with pseudoprogression.

The origin of this receptor is a man aged 50 to 59 with glioma. The chain combines TRBV10-1 with TRBJ2-4, with D tentatively TRBD1 (6 bases). Source: PBMCs, taken from a glioma patient whose treatment included an IDH1 peptide vaccine. CDR3: CASSEGGTKNIQYF. The CDR3 DNA follows: TGCGCCAGCAGTGAAGGGGGTACCAAAAACATTCAGTACTTC.